These 8 T cell receptor beta chains were all obtained from the same sample, sequenced in a study of patients and donors after allogeneic stem cell transplantation. A single record per CDR3 protein comes from TCRdb applying MiXCR to the RT-PCR reads. Of approximately 25,000 distinct CDR3 sequences detected, 25% to 35% appear once; the ten largest clones hold just under 50%. The sequenced material came from blood, either unsorted or a sorted T cell fraction (not recorded which). All receptors come from a human donor who was either an allogeneic HSCT recipient or a stem cell or donor lymphocyte infusion donor (not recorded which). It is not recorded whose cells these are; they may come from a transplant donor.

This clonotype was counted a few times. This chain uses TRBV30 with TRBJ1-5, with no clear D. The CDR3 spans 14 residues. The V end lost 3 bases, the J end lost 7 bases, and 16 bases lay between the germline ends. Per the germline V gene, CDR1 is GTSNPN and CDR2 is SVGIG (reference sequence). The CDR3 spells CAWSGNSVRQPQHF. For the CDR3, the DNA is TGTGCCTGGAGCGGGAACTCGGTCCGGCAGCCCCAGCATTTT.

V and J are TRBV6-6 and TRBJ1-1; 8 nucleotides agree with TRBD1. The CDR3 has 14 residues. Germline V gene data show CDR1 as MNHNY and CDR2 as SVGAGI (reference sequence). V shed 6 bases and J 7 bases; nucleotides not matched to a gene: 10. CDR3 residues: CASRSDRGFFEAFF. The DNA of the CDR3 is TGTGCCAGCAGGTCCGACAGGGGTTTCTTTGAAGCTTTCTTT.

This clonotype was observed a few times. The J gene is TRBJ1-3, the V gene TRBV25-1; D perhaps matches TRBD1 (5 bases). The CDR3 covers 15 residues. Germline V gene sequence: CDR1 MGHDK, CDR2 SYGVNS. Trimming pared 7 bases from V and 0 bases from J, leaving 13 bases between. Written as DNA, the CDR3 is TGTGCCAGCACTGAGTGGGGGAGCTCTGGAAACACCATATATTTT. Its translation is CASTEWGSSGNTIYF.

Comment on this clonotype: A read error may explain this, as a much larger clone is one base away. The rearrangement joins TRBV12-3 or TRBV12-4 to TRBJ2-3, with D perhaps given as TRBD1 or TRBD2 (6 bases each). Between the trimmed V and J ends, which lost 6 bases and 2 bases, there was a span of 12 bases. The CDR3 totals 14 residues. CDR3 residues: CASRLRGATDTQYF. CDR3 bases: TGTGCCAGCAGATTAAGGGGGGCCACAGATACGCAGTATTTT.

The rearrangement links TRBV6-5 to TRBJ2-3, with 9 positions matching TRBD2. The CDR3 spans 13 residues. Trimming cost V 5 bases and J 6 bases; bases outside gene matches: 3. Germline V gene sequence: CDR1 MNHEY, CDR2 SVGAGI. The CDR3 here is CASSTSGRDTQYF. CDR3 bases: TGTGCCAGCAGTACGAGCGGGAGGGATACGCAGTATTTT.

The chain carries TRBV7-3 and TRBJ2-1, with D unclear. The CDR3 spans 16 residues. In germline, CDR1 is SGHTA, CDR2 FQGTGA. V shed 5 bases and J shed 0 bases, with 14 bases lying between them. The CDR3 DNA is TGTGCCAGCAGCCCCTTTTACAGCAGCTCCTACAATGAGCAGTTCTTC. It encodes CASSPFYSSSYNEQFF.

This clonotype was seen only a few times. The chain employs TRBV9 and TRBJ1-4; D not resolved. This CDR3 spans 14 amino acids. V shed 0 bases and J shed 7 bases, with 10 bases lying between them. The germline V gene has CDR1 SGDLS and CDR2 YYNGEE. CDR3 sequence: CASSVVPTGEKLFF. The CDR3 DNA is TGTGCCAGCAGCGTAGTCCCGACGGGTGAAAAACTGTTTTTT.

The gene calls are TRBV5-6 and TRBJ1-5; D is undetermined. Trimming took 0 bases from V and 9 from J, leaving 19 bases between them. Per the germline V gene, CDR1 is SGHDT and CDR2 is YYEEEE. The CDR3 loop spans 16 amino acids. CDR3 DNA: TGTGCCAGCAGCTTGGGGCCGCGGAGCGCCTACCCGCCCCAGCATTTT. Residues: CASSLGPRSAYPPQHF.